This T cell receptor beta chain was recorded in a study of CD8 T cells in Susac syndrome (dated by TCRdb to 2018 to 2020). A note on the overall study: Of the Susac syndrome patients who were sequenced, roughly 8 were in clinical remission while more than five had clinically active disease. The study compared CD8+ T cell repertoire clonality among 11 to 12 healthy donors, about 14 Susac syndrome patients and fewer than 19 multiple sclerosis patients. Repertoire sequencing was used to test whether CD8+ T cell activation and differentiation in Susac syndrome was antigen driven. At the time of blood withdrawal, Susac syndrome patients were either therapy-naive, taking corticosteroids (with some also receiving IVIg), or on IVIg alone.

On this clonotype itself: There is no known antigen for this receptor. Per-base qualities were not stored, and no clone one base away is much larger.

Peripheral blood CD8+ and CD4+ T cells from healthy donors, Susac syndrome patients and multiple sclerosis patients were profiled by high-throughput TCR beta sequencing. The Susac syndrome patients fulfilled recently defined diagnostic criteria for definite or probable disease. CD8+ TEMRA cells were enriched by FACS, while bulk CD8+ and CD4+ T cells were purified by magnetic negative isolation. Blood was collected in EDTA tubes and processed within 24 hours, with PBMCs isolated through density gradient centrifugation. PBMCs destined for TCR sequencing were cryopreserved in liquid nitrogen and later thawed in a 37 °C water bath. The sorted or isolated CD4+, CD8+ and CD8+ TEMRA cells reached a purity of at least 90%. Study-wide findings and limitations: CD8+ repertoires in Susac syndrome showed clonal expansion, which was highest in CD8+ TEMRA cells and was greater in clinically active patients than in remitting patients. The TCR sequencing and HLA analysis was acknowledged to have included a relatively small number of individuals. Looking at Susac-specific public clones, the researchers identified under 20 in the total CD8+ repertoire and a few in the CD8+ TEMRA repertoire.

CDR1 and CDR2 (SGHDT, YYEEEE) derive from the germline V gene. The CDR3 runs 15 amino acids, cysteine and phenylalanine included. The sequence is cut down to CDR3 DNA, 45 bases in frame from base 1. The V end loses 0 bases and the J end loses 2 bases, and a stretch of 10 bases separates them. RNA was extracted using the RNeasy kit, and about 0.5 to 1 ug of the RNA was reverse transcribed with random hexamers. The immunoSEQ multiplex PCR assay, covering 54 Vbeta and 13 Jbeta segments, was used to amplify TCR beta CDR3 regions. Bias from PCR amplification was corrected by using a synthetic template baseline for primer optimization and for computational correction. The paper's data handling went like this. Reads were annotated to V, D and J genes per IMGT and analyzed with immunoSEQ Analyzer, keeping only productive sequences. Clonality was computed as one minus Shannon entropy normalized by log2 of the number of productive unique sequences. For each patient and control, public and private clones were evaluated within the 100 most prevalent clones. Clones were defined as Susac-specific if absent from the healthy and MS cohorts, from approximately 1,100 published viral clones and from other ImmuneACCESS disease sequences. In TCRdb, the public reads were trimmed at Q25 with fastp and aligned with MiXCR, with productive beta chains retained. Entries are consolidated by CDR3 protein sequence, retaining the most common genes and DNA. In this record, the V and J calls reflect TCRdb's handling and not the investigators' own analysis. The sample includes nearly 110,000 distinct CDR3 sequences, with around 94% observed a single time. The ten largest clones add up to approximately 0.41% of the sample.

The chain is assembled from TRBV5-6 and TRBJ2-3; possibly the D gene is TRBD1, per 5 matching bases. This TCR was sampled from a human donor with Susac syndrome. Source material: CD8+ T cells from PBMCs. CDR3 loop: CASSLDNRPTDTQYF. The nucleotides are TGTGCCAGCAGCTTGGATAACAGGCCCACAGATACGCAGTATTTT.